The 31 T cell receptor beta chains reported below all come from one sample, sequenced in a study of blood T cells in healthy people across ages. Together with a sample-barcoded 5' primer, a J-beta primer mix was included in a second PCR lasting about 6 to 12 cycles. TCRdb re-derived calls from the 5' RACE reads in MiXCR, one entry per CDR3 protein. The sample yields 380,000 or so distinct CDR3 sequences, approximately 47% seen once. The sequencing input was blood. The receptors derive from a man aged 55 to 70 in good health.

This clonotype was counted many times. The V call is TRBV12-3 or TRBV12-4, the J call TRBJ2-5; D remains unclear. The CDR3 is made up of 13 amino acids. V was cut by 5 bases and J by 2 bases, with 9 bases left in between. The CDR3: CASSRALQETQYF. The CDR3, as DNA: TGTGCCAGCAGTCGGGCTCTGCAAGAGACCCAGTACTTC.

The V and J genes are TRBV7-2 and TRBJ1-1; the D gene is possibly TRBD1 (5 bases). The length of the CDR3 is 12 residues. V was cut by 3 bases and J by 12 bases, with 14 bases left in between. Germline-derived CDR1 and CDR2 are SGHTA and FQGNSA. This CDR3 reads CASSLVGGVSFF. The CDR3 DNA reads as TGTGCCAGCAGCTTGGTGGGGGGGGTATCTTTCTTT.

V usage is TRBV12-3 or TRBV12-4 and J usage is TRBJ2-1; possibly TRBD1 for D (5 bases). CDR3 length: 15 residues. Trimming left V 2 bases short and J 2 bases short, with 10 bases between. The CDR3 DNA reads as TGTGCCAGCAGTTTATCAGGGTATCCCTACAATGAGCAGTTCTTC. Encoded protein: CASSLSGYPYNEQFF.

This clonotype was observed many times. At one of its ends the junction is not consistent with the germline gene, which may arise from a read error. V usage is TRBV20-1 and J usage is TRBJ2-7; D remains unclear. CDR1 is DFQATT and CDR2 is SNEGSKA in the germline V gene (reference sequence). CDR3 length equals 11 residues. CDR3 protein: CSARGRSEQYF. The CDR3 DNA is TGCAGTGCGAGAGGACGCTCCGAGCAGTACTTC.

The rearrangement uses TRBV7-2 and TRBJ1-1; D gene uncertain. V shed 1 base and J shed 5 bases, with 11 bases lying between them. CDR3 length: 14 residues. The germline gives CDR1 SGHTA, CDR2 FQGNSA. CDR3 region: CASSLDGEWTEAFF. Written as DNA, the CDR3 is TGTGCCAGCAGCTTAGACGGGGAATGGACTGAAGCTTTCTTT.

This chain joins TRBV4-2 and TRBJ2-3; perhaps TRBD1 as D (5 bases). The CDR3 covers 16 residues. Germline CDR1 and CDR2: LGHNA and YNFKEQ. V lost 1 base, J lost 0 bases, and 11 bases lay in between. The CDR3 sequence is CASSQVGAESTDTQYF. The CDR3 DNA is TGTGCCAGCAGCCAAGTTGGGGCAGAAAGCACAGATACGCAGTATTTT.

CDR3 in DNA: TGTGCCAGCGAGAGCGGGGCCTCCTACAATGAGCAGTTCTTC. Its protein is CASESGASYNEQFF. V is TRBV6-1 and J is TRBJ2-1, with 7 bases identical to TRBD2. The ends lost 8 bases at V and 0 bases at J; junction bases unmatched: 4. The germline V gene encodes CDR1 MNHNS and CDR2 SASEGT. The CDR3 covers 14 residues.

This clonotype was picked up a small number of times. The chain joins TRBV13 to TRBJ2-7, with a tentative D call TRBD1 (6 bases). The germline V gene encodes CDR1 PRHDT and CDR2 FYEKMQ (reference sequence). Between the trimmed V and J ends, which lost 2 bases and 4 bases, there was a span of 15 bases. There are 15 residues in the CDR3. CDR3 residues: CASSLIQGMVYEQYF. CDR3 DNA sequence: TGTGCCAGCAGCTTAATACAGGGAATGGTGTACGAGCAGTACTTC.

The chain recombines TRBV20-1 with TRBJ2-7; D gene ambiguous. The better agreement between TRBJ2-5 and the DNA end casts doubt on the J call. The CDR3 spans 12 residues. Germline CDR1 is DFQATT and CDR2 is SNEGSKA (reference sequence). The CDR3, as DNA: TGCAGTGCTAGTGTACAAGCGAGGACCCAGTACTTC. This codes for CSASVQARTQYF.

This clonotype showed up just once. V and J are TRBV20-1 and TRBJ2-7; D is uncertain. CDR3 length: 11 amino acids. V was shortened by 1 base and J by 5 bases, with 6 bases between the two germline ends. Per germline, CDR1 DFQATT and CDR2 SNEGSKA (reference sequence). As DNA, the CDR3 is TGCAGTGCTAGAGGGTACCACGAGCAGTACTTC. Protein product: CSARGYHEQYF.

This chain joins TRBV6-2 or TRBV6-3 and TRBJ2-1; D might be TRBD1 (6 bases). Germline lookup yields CDR1 MNHEY and CDR2 SVGEGT. V was trimmed by 4 bases and J by 13 bases, leaving 26 bases between them. This CDR3 contains 16 residues. This chain's CDR3 is CASSWTAQTPGETQFF. The DNA for the CDR3 is TGTGCCAGCAGTTGGACAGCCCAAACCCCCGGGGAGACCCAGTTCTTC.

V usage is TRBV10-3 and J usage is TRBJ2-7; 7 nucleotides line up with TRBD1. CDR3 length: 16 amino acids. V trimming: 0 bases; J trimming: 3 bases; junction bases outside the gene matches: 8. Germline CDR1 is ENHRY and CDR2 is SYGVKD. CDR3 in amino acids: CAISESEDRKNYEQYF. The CDR3 DNA is TGTGCCATCAGTGAGTCGGAGGACAGGAAAAACTACGAGCAGTACTTC.

V usage is TRBV5-1 and J usage is TRBJ2-6; the D is unclear. Trimming left V 3 bases short and J 1 base short, with 8 bases between. The germline CDR1 and CDR2 sequences are SGHRS and YFSETQ. CDR3 length: 15 residues. The CDR3 DNA reads as TGCGCCAGCAGCTCCTCCCGGTCTGGGGCCAACGTCCTGACTTTC. Its translation: CASSSSRSGANVLTF. The variable domain in full, completed from reference TRBV5-1 and TRBJ2-6, reads KAGVTQTPRYLIKTRGQQVTLSCSPISGHRSVSWYQQTPGQGLQFLFEYFSETQRNKGNFPGRFSGRQFSNSRSEMNVSTLELGDSALYLCASSSSRSGANVLTFGAGSRLTVL.

This clonotype was seen ten or more times. The V call is TRBV7-2, the J call TRBJ2-5, with 7 bases lining up with TRBD1. There are 15 residues in the CDR3. V shed 5 bases, J shed 2 bases, and the junction held 8 bases outside the gene matches. Germline V gene data show CDR1 as SGHTA and CDR2 as FQGNSA. CDR3 sequence: CASSDQGTAQETQYF. The CDR3 coding sequence is TGTGCCAGCAGCGACCAGGGGACAGCTCAAGAGACCCAGTACTTC.

This clonotype was counted a few times. The chain is built from TRBV7-2 and TRBJ2-7; 7 nucleotides line up with TRBD2. The germline V gene encodes CDR1 SGHTA and CDR2 FQGNSA. The CDR3 has 17 amino acids. Trimming removed 5 bases from V and 6 bases from J; junction bases left unmatched: 19. The CDR3 nucleotides are TGTGCCAGCAGCCCTCCCGCGAGCGGGGTCCCTTATCCCGAGCAGTACTTC. As protein: CASSPPASGVPYPEQYF.

In DNA form, the CDR3 reads TGTGCCAGCAACGCCTGGGGGGACTCCTACGAGCAGTACTTC. Translating gives CASNAWGDSYEQYF. This sequence joins TRBV6-2 or TRBV6-3 and TRBJ2-7; tentative D call: TRBD2 (6 bases). Trimming removed 7 bases from V and 0 bases from J, with 13 bases in between. The length of the CDR3 is 14 residues. Germline values: CDR1 MNHEY, CDR2 SVGEGT.

A note on this clonotype: A much larger clone differs from this one at a single base, so this may be a read error. The chain links TRBV7-2 to TRBJ2-4; 11 bases fit TRBD1. The assigned J gene may be wrong: the sequence end matches TRBJ2-5 better. From germline, CDR1 is SGHTA and CDR2 FQGNSA. This CDR3 is 13 amino acids long. The CDR3 loop reads CASSLDRGQTQYF. DNA of the CDR3: TGTGCCAGCAGCTTGGACAGGGGGCAGACCCAGTACTTC.

The sample holds one count of this clonotype. The rearrangement links TRBV27 to TRBJ1-2; 9 bases line up with TRBD1. CDR1 and CDR2 (germline): MNHEY, SMNVEV (reference sequence). The J segment lost 5 bases and the V segment lost 3 bases, leaving 13 bases of the junction unmatched. There are 17 residues in the CDR3. CDR3 residues: CASSLSKGTGNAYGYTF. The CDR3 coding sequence is TGTGCCAGCAGTTTGTCTAAGGGGACAGGGAATGCGTATGGCTACACCTTC.

The chain carries TRBV20-1 and TRBJ1-2, with D tentatively TRBD1 (6 bases). Per the germline V gene, CDR1 is DFQATT and CDR2 is SNEGSKA (reference sequence). This CDR3 has 16 amino acids. Trimming cost V 0 bases and J 6 bases, with 20 bases left between them. The CDR3, as DNA: TGCAGTGCTAGAGATTCGGGGGCCATGGGGATCCATGGCTACACCTTC. Amino acids: CSARDSGAMGIHGYTF.

The rearrangement uses TRBV10-3 and TRBJ1-2, with 7 bases matching TRBD1. The CDR3 is 16 residues long. Trimming took 8 bases from V and 5 from J; bases not matched to a gene: 17. The V gene's germline CDR1 is ENHRY and CDR2 SYGVKD. The DNA of the CDR3 is TGTGCCATCCAGGATAACCGGGACAGCGGCACTTATGGCTACACCTTC. This gives the protein CAIQDNRDSGTYGYTF.

This clonotype was seen repeatedly, ten times or more. V is TRBV6-2 or TRBV6-3 and J is TRBJ2-7; TRBD2 aligns across 10 bases. Germline V gives CDR1 MNHEY, CDR2 SVGEGT. This CDR3 has 16 residues. After removal of 0 bases from V and 5 bases from J, the junction contained 7 bases not matched to a gene. CDR3 sequence: CASSYSGAGGLDEQYF. CDR3 DNA sequence: TGTGCCAGCAGTTACTCCGGAGCGGGAGGGCTCGACGAGCAGTACTTC.

The chain recombines TRBV30 with TRBJ1-1, with D perhaps TRBD1 (5 bases). The ends were cut back, 2 bases at V and 11 bases at J, with 21 bases in the middle. The CDR3 totals 14 residues. Germline V gene sequence: CDR1 GTSNPN, CDR2 SVGIG (reference sequence). This CDR3 is CAWSPGAVKIKAFF. The CDR3 DNA is TGTGCCTGGAGTCCCGGGGCAGTAAAGATCAAGGCTTTCTTT.

This chain joins TRBV6-4 and TRBJ2-3; D not resolved. The germline V gene encodes CDR1 MRHNA and CDR2 SNTAGT. The CDR3 contains 14 residues. V lost 3 bases to trimming and J lost 0 bases, with 7 bases between them. The CDR3 sequence is CASSEALSTDTQYF. CDR3 nucleotide sequence: TGTGCCAGCAGTGAGGCTCTTAGCACAGATACGCAGTATTTT.

A few counts support this clonotype. This sequence joins TRBV5-1 and TRBJ2-3, with TRBD2 identical over 7 bases. V was clipped by 2 bases and J by 6 bases; unmatched bases: 9. Germline CDR1 SGHRS, CDR2 YFSETQ. The CDR3 extends over 15 amino acids. CDR3 sequence reads: CASSFGTTRLDTQYF. The CDR3 DNA reads as TGCGCCAGCAGCTTCGGGACTACCCGGTTGGATACGCAGTATTTT.

This clonotype was counted many times. For the CDR3, the DNA is TGCAGCGTTGAAGACGGGTCGCGAAACATTCAGTACTTC. It encodes CSVEDGSRNIQYF. The chain couples TRBV29-1 to TRBJ2-4; D unresolved. The CDR3 consists of 13 residues. Deletions cut 0 bases from V and 6 bases from J, with 9 bases between. Looked up from germline, CDR1 is SQVTM and CDR2 is ANQGSEA.

The chain links TRBV2 to TRBJ2-7; D uncertain. The DNA end favors TRBJ2-5, so the J call may be wrong. There are 13 residues in the CDR3. The germline CDR1 and CDR2 sequences are SNHLY and FYNNEI. This chain's CDR3 is CASSVSLQETQYF. The CDR3 DNA reads as TGTGCCAGCAGTGTGAGCCTACAAGAGACCCAGTACTTC.

There are a few counts of this clonotype. The gene calls are TRBV6-5 and TRBJ2-3; D may match TRBD1 or TRBD2 (5 bases each). V dropped 6 bases and J dropped 1 base, with 14 bases sitting between them. The CDR3 has 15 amino acids. Germline V gene data show CDR1 as MNHEY and CDR2 as SVGAGI. CDR3 coding DNA: TGTGCCAGCAGGTGGGACGAGCTGCGCACAGATACGCAGTATTTT. Translating it yields CASRWDELRTDTQYF.

Note on this clonotype: A much larger clone sits a single nucleotide away, making a read error possible. The chain is built from TRBV20-1 and TRBJ1-6, with TRBD1 matching 7 bases. V lost 6 bases to trimming and J lost 0 bases; unmatched junction nucleotides: 14. The germline CDR1 and CDR2 sequences are DFQATT and SNEGSKA (reference sequence). CDR3 length equals 18 residues. Here the CDR3 DNA reads TGCAGTGCCAGGGACAGTACTAGCGCCCGCTCCTATAATTCACCCCTCCACTTT. Protein: CSARDSTSARSYNSPLHF.

This clonotype has only one observation. The chain joins TRBV12-3 or TRBV12-4 to TRBJ2-5; D remains ambiguous. V lost 5 bases and J lost 0, with 13 bases in between. The CDR3 contains 15 residues. In DNA form, the CDR3 reads TGTGCCAGCAGTCCTCCTGACTGGTACCAAGAGACCCAGTACTTC. It yields the protein CASSPPDWYQETQYF.

The CDR3 sequence: CASSLRSGTLYGYTF. The CDR3 DNA reads TGTGCCAGCAGCTTACGTTCAGGAACCCTCTATGGCTACACCTTC. The chain uses TRBV7-2 and TRBJ1-2, with no clear D. Looked up from germline, CDR1 is SGHTA and CDR2 is FQGNSA. This CDR3 has 15 amino acids. V was clipped by 2 bases and J by 4 bases, with 14 bases between them.

The rearrangement links TRBV2 to TRBJ2-7, with unresolved D. This CDR3 is 14 amino acids long. Germline loops: CDR1 SNHLY, CDR2 FYNNEI. V shed 2 bases and J shed 2 bases, with 10 bases lying between them. The CDR3 loop reads CASSEIRVPYEQYF. The CDR3 coding sequence is TGTGCCAGCAGTGAAATTAGGGTCCCCTACGAGCAGTACTTC.